Sequencing of this T cell receptor beta chain was carried out in a study of blood T cells in healthy people across ages. Study outcomes and limitations: Unsorted PBMCs prevented conclusive naive versus antigen-experienced comparison. Possibly, changes in expanded clonotypes were confounded because donor CMV status was unknown. When one million T cells were used, diversity estimates were thought to be underestimates.

For the second PCR, which ran for about 7 to 12 cycles, a sample-barcoded 5' primer and a J-beta primer mix were used. TCRdb ran MiXCR on the 5' RACE reads and lists one entry per CDR3 protein. Of some 1.5 million distinct CDR3 sequences in the sample, 28% were seen once. This CDR3 has 13 amino acids. Trimming cost V 7 bases and J 4 bases; bases outside gene matches: 6. CDR1 and CDR2 from the germline V gene are MNHNS and SASEGT. Note on this clonotype: Its antigen remains unknown.

Sequencing was carried out using blood. The source of this sequence is a woman aged 25 to 39 in good health. V and J are TRBV6-1 and TRBJ1-2; 7 nucleotides line up with TRBD1. In nucleotides, the CDR3 is TGTGCCAGCATTAACAGGGGAGGCTATGGCTACACCTTC. Its protein product is CASINRGGYGYTF.